This passage covers 23 T cell receptor beta chains from one sample sequenced in a study of T cells in Graves' hyperthyroidism and ophthalmopathy. RNA transcripts served as the template for amplifying TCR beta CDR3 regions. When the TCR CDR3 underwent first-round RT-PCR, the HTBI primer set was used. One entry per CDR3 protein results from TCRdb running MiXCR on the multiplex PCR reads. The data contain under 200,000 distinct CDR3 sequences, roughly 9.4% of them singletons. The sequenced sample consisted of blood. The source is a woman under 30 with Graves' hyperthyroidism that later progressed to Graves' ophthalmopathy.

This clonotype was found many times. This sequence joins TRBV20-1 and TRBJ2-3, with a possible D match to TRBD2 (6 bases). Germline assignment: CDR1 DFQATT and CDR2 SNEGSKA (reference sequence). This CDR3 has 16 residues. Trimming cost V 3 bases and J 10 bases, with 26 bases left between them. Here the CDR3 DNA reads TGCAGTGCTAGCCTCTGGAGGGATATATCCCCTCCCCCGCAGTATTTT. As protein: CSASLWRDISPPPQYF.

This clonotype was recorded at least ten times. V usage is TRBV20-1 and J usage is TRBJ2-5, with D tentatively TRBD1 (6 bases). The germline V gene encodes CDR1 DFQATT and CDR2 SNEGSKA (reference sequence). The V gene lost 1 base and the J gene lost 0 bases, with 12 bases spanning the gap. The length of the CDR3 is 15 residues. For the CDR3, the DNA is TGCAGTGCTAGAGTACAGGGTGCGAACCAAGAGACCCAGTACTTC. Amino acid sequence: CSARVQGANQETQYF.

This clonotype was detected many times. The rearrangement joins TRBV20-1 to TRBJ1-4; D not resolved. The germline V gene encodes CDR1 DFQATT and CDR2 SNEGSKA (reference sequence). Trimming removed 3 bases from V and 4 bases from J, with 9 bases in between. The CDR3 has 13 amino acids. The CDR3 loop reads CSASRHHNEKLFF. As DNA, the CDR3 is TGCAGTGCTAGCCGGCACCATAATGAAAAACTGTTTTTT.

This clonotype has more than one count but fewer than ten. The chain employs TRBV25-1 and TRBJ2-3; D not resolved. With 0 bases removed from V and 2 bases from J, the gap between germline ends came to 3 bases. This CDR3 region has 13 residues. The germline V gene has CDR1 MGHDK and CDR2 SYGVNS. The chain's CDR3 is CASSEYFTDTQYF. CDR3 sequence (DNA): TGTGCCAGCAGTGAATATTTCACAGATACGCAGTATTTT.

The chain couples TRBV20-1 to TRBJ1-6; D is uncertain. This CDR3 has 16 amino acids. The V gene's germline CDR1 is DFQATT and CDR2 SNEGSKA (reference sequence). Trimming removed 0 bases at V and 5 bases at J, with 14 bases between. CDR3 residues: CSAREWEEGDNSPLHF. CDR3 bases: TGCAGTGCTAGAGAGTGGGAGGAGGGAGATAATTCACCCCTCCACTTT.

This clonotype was observed many times. The chain has TRBV28 and TRBJ1-2; 7 nucleotides agree with TRBD1. The CDR3 totals 14 residues. The germline V gene encodes CDR1 MDHEN and CDR2 SYDVKM. Trimming took 2 bases from V and 4 from J; bases not matched to a gene: 4. The DNA for the CDR3 is TGTGCCAGCAGTTTACCCTACAGGGGCTATGGCTACACCTTC. Encoded protein: CASSLPYRGYGYTF.

In its sample, this clonotype was seen a few times. The chain uses TRBV7-3 and TRBJ2-2; no firm D call. The V and J ends lost 4 bases and 6 bases respectively, with 3 bases between them. Germline V lookup: CDR1 SGHTA, CDR2 FQGTGA. The CDR3 has 11 residues. The CDR3 reads CASSSSGELFF. CDR3 nucleotide sequence: TGTGCCAGCAGCTCCTCCGGGGAGCTGTTTTTT.

This clonotype was found many times. The gene calls are TRBV24-1 and TRBJ2-5; perhaps TRBD2 as D (6 bases). Trimming pared 2 bases from V and 4 bases from J, leaving 19 bases between. Per germline, CDR1 KGHDR and CDR2 SFDVKD. This CDR3 has 17 residues. The CDR3 reads CATSDSGGNRMGETQYF. In nucleotides, the CDR3 is TGTGCCACCAGTGATTCTGGGGGGAATCGCATGGGAGAGACCCAGTACTTC.

V is TRBV24-1 and J is TRBJ2-3, with 7 bases that match TRBD2. The CDR3 runs to 16 residues. After removal of 4 bases from V and 2 bases from J, the junction contained 8 bases not matched to a gene. CDR1 is KGHDR, CDR2 SFDVKD, per germline. CDR3 nucleotides: TGTGCCACCAGTGACACCCTAGCGGACCTCACAGATACGCAGTATTTT. Residues: CATSDTLADLTDTQYF.

This clonotype was seen only a few times. The rearrangement links TRBV19 to TRBJ1-5; tentative D call: TRBD1 (6 bases). This CDR3 has 16 amino acids. CDR1 LNHDA and CDR2 SQIVND come from the germline V gene (reference sequence). Between the trimmed V and J ends, which lost 3 bases and 4 bases, there was a span of 16 bases. The CDR3 loop is CASSIGRGLGNQPQHF. DNA for the CDR3: TGTGCCAGTAGTATCGGACGGGGGCTTGGGAATCAGCCCCAGCATTTT. Looking up the rest from reference TRBV19 and TRBJ1-5 gives the full variable domain: DGGITQSPKYLFRKEGQNVTLSCEQNLNHDAMYWYRQDPGQGLRLIYYSQIVNDFQKGDIAEGYSVSREKKESFPLTVTSAQKNPTAFYLCASSIGRGLGNQPQHFGDGTRLSIL.

This clonotype turned up a few times. This sequence joins TRBV9 and TRBJ2-1, with 13 bases matching TRBD2. This CDR3 is 16 amino acids long. Looked up from germline, CDR1 is SGDLS and CDR2 is YYNGEE. V lost 4 bases to trimming and J lost 8 bases; unmatched junction nucleotides: 9. This chain's CDR3 is CASSPWTSGSWHEQFF. The CDR3 coding sequence is TGTGCCAGCAGCCCGTGGACTAGCGGGAGTTGGCATGAGCAGTTCTTC.

The table lists this clonotype with many counts. This chain uses TRBV12-3 or TRBV12-4 with TRBJ1-1; D not resolved. The CDR3 consists of 17 residues. V was trimmed by 6 bases and J by 6 bases, leaving 26 bases between them. CDR3 nucleotides: TGTGCCAGCAGACCAGCCAGTGTTTGGAGTTATGGGGCTGAAGCTTTCTTT. Protein: CASRPASVWSYGAEAFF.

There are many counts of this clonotype. As DNA, the CDR3 is TGTGCCTGGAGTACGCCAGGGTCAGCCCTTTACTATGGCTACACCTTC. It yields the protein CAWSTPGSALYYGYTF. V gene TRBV30 combines with J gene TRBJ1-2; perhaps TRBD1 as D (5 bases). This CDR3 spans 16 amino acids. Looked up from germline, CDR1 is GTSNPN and CDR2 is SVGIG (reference sequence). V was cut by 2 bases and J by 3 bases, with 19 bases left in between.

This clonotype has a count of ten or more. The chain is built from TRBV27 and TRBJ2-2; D gene unclear. Germline CDR1 and CDR2: MNHEY and SMNVEV (reference sequence). Trimming cost V 2 bases and J 4 bases, with 14 bases left between them. The CDR3 totals 16 residues. The CDR3 spells CASSLERGRLTGELFF. The DNA of the CDR3 is TGTGCCAGCAGTTTAGAACGAGGCAGACTCACCGGGGAGCTGTTTTTT.

This clonotype was picked up many times. DNA of the CDR3: TGTGCCAGCTCACATACTCGGTTGGAGGGGGTCCAGCCCCAGCATTTT. Amino acid sequence: CASSHTRLEGVQPQHF. This rearrangement joins TRBV12-3 or TRBV12-4 to TRBJ1-5, with a tentative D call TRBD1 (6 bases). V lost 8 bases and J lost 7, with 24 bases in between. The CDR3 is 16 amino acids.

This clonotype was recorded at least ten times. The rearrangement joins TRBV30 to TRBJ1-5; D possibly corresponds to TRBD1 (6 bases). V lost 4 bases, J lost 6 bases, and 13 bases lay in between. The germline V gene has CDR1 GTSNPN and CDR2 SVGIG (reference sequence). The CDR3 has 13 residues. Written as DNA, the CDR3 is TGTGCCTGGACCCGTGGGGGCGGTCAGCCCCAGCATTTT. Protein product: CAWTRGGGQPQHF.

The table lists this clonotype with a count of one. A much larger clone differs by one base, so this may be a read error. As the CDR3 is not closed by the conserved phenylalanine or tryptophan, this likely results from a read error. This rearrangement joins TRBV9 to TRBJ2-1, with TRBD2 matching over 8 bases. With V trimmed by 0 bases and J by 6 bases, 5 bases remained unmatched. The germline V gene has CDR1 SGDLS and CDR2 YYNGEE. The CDR3 totals 15 residues. CDR3 protein: CASSVDGRAFNEQFS. CDR3 DNA: TGTGCCAGCAGCGTAGACGGGAGGGCCTTCAATGAGCAGTTCTCC.

Many counts were recorded for this clonotype. V and J are TRBV30 and TRBJ1-5; a possible D gene is TRBD1 (6 bases). The CDR3 extends over 15 amino acids. V was trimmed by 0 bases and J by 4 bases, leaving 13 bases between them. Germline CDR1 GTSNPN, CDR2 SVGIG (reference sequence). DNA for the CDR3: TGTGCCTGGAGTGTACAGGGCGGTGGGAATCAGCCCCAGCATTTT. Translating gives CAWSVQGGGNQPQHF. Using reference TRBV30 and TRBJ1-5 for the parts outside the CDR3, the full variable domain is SQTIHQWPATLVQPVGSPLSLECTVEGTSNPNLYWYRQAAGRGLQLLFYSVGIGQISSEVPQNLSASRPQDRQFILSSKKLLLSDSGFYLCAWSVQGGGNQPQHFGDGTRLSIL.

This clonotype was seen ten or more times. V usage is TRBV12-3 or TRBV12-4 and J usage is TRBJ1-5, with D perhaps TRBD1 (6 bases). Trimming stripped 7 bases from V and 6 bases from J, with 19 bases between. The CDR3 spans 15 residues. CDR3 residues: CASNWVGGAAQPQHF. The CDR3, as DNA: TGTGCCAGCAATTGGGTGGGGGGGGCCGCTCAGCCCCAGCATTTT.

This clonotype has a handful of counts. A clone one base away is much larger, so this may be a read error. This chain joins TRBV12-3 or TRBV12-4 and TRBJ2-1; the D gene is possibly TRBD2 (6 bases). The V end was cut by 2 bases, the J end by 6 bases, with 11 bases between. This CDR3 is built from 14 residues. In nucleotides, the CDR3 is TGTGCCAGCAGTTTACGGAGGGGAACCAATGAGCAGTTCTTC. It is translated as CASSLRRGTNEQFF.

In this sample, this clonotype turned up a few times. The J gene is TRBJ2-7, the V gene TRBV4-1; 7 nucleotides match TRBD2. Germline V CDR1 and CDR2: MGHRA, YSYEKL. The V gene end was trimmed by 1 base and the J gene end by 2 bases; junction bases not matched to a gene: 2. This CDR3 has 14 amino acids. The chain's CDR3 is CASSQVGGTYEQYF. CDR3 in DNA: TGCGCCAGCAGCCAAGTGGGGGGGACCTACGAGCAGTACTTC.

At least ten counts were recorded for this clonotype. CDR3 bases: TGCAGTGCGTCAGCACAGGGTGTAGCGACGGAAAGGGAGTTCTTC. It specifies CSASAQGVATEREFF. This chain uses TRBV20-1 with TRBJ2-1; D perhaps matches TRBD1 (6 bases). The CDR3 runs 15 residues. The germline V gene encodes CDR1 DFQATT and CDR2 SNEGSKA (reference sequence). Trimming cost V 6 bases and J 14 bases, with 29 bases left between them.

At least ten counts were recorded for this clonotype. J is TRBJ1-5 and V is TRBV12-3 or TRBV12-4, with D unresolved. The CDR3 is 16 amino acids. V was shortened by 1 base and J by 1 base, with 11 bases between the two germline ends. CDR3 nucleotides: TGTGCCAGCAGTTTAGGCAGCCAACGCAGCAATCAGCCCCAGCATTTT. Amino acid sequence: CASSLGSQRSNQPQHF.